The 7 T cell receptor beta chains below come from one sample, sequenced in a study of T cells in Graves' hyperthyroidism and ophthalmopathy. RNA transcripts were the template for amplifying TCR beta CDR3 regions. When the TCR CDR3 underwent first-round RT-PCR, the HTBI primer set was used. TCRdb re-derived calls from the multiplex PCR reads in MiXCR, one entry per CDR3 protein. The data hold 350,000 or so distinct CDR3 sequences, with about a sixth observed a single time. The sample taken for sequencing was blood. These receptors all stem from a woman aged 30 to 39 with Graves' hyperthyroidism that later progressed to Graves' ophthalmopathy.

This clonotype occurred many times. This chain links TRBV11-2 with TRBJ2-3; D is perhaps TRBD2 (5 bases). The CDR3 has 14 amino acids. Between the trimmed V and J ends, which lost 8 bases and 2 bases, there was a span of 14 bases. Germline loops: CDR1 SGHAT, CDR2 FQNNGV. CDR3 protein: CASRWELFTDTQYF. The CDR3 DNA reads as TGTGCCAGCCGCTGGGAGCTTTTCACAGATACGCAGTATTTT.

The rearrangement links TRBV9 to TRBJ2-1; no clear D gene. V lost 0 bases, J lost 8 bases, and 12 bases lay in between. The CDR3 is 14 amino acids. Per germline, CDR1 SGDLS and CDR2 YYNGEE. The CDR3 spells CASSVALDHHEQFF. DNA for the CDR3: TGTGCCAGCAGCGTAGCTCTGGATCACCATGAGCAGTTCTTC. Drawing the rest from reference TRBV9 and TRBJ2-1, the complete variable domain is DSGVTQTPKHLITATGQRVTLRCSPRSGDLSVYWYQQSLDQGLQFLIQYYNGEERAKGNILERFSAQQFPDLHSELNLSSLELGDSALYFCASSVALDHHEQFFGPGTRLTVL.

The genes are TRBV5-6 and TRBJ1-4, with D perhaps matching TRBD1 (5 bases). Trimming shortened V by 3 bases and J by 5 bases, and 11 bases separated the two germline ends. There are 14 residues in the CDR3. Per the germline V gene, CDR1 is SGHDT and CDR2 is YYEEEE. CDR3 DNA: TGTGCCAGCAGCTCGGACACCACCAATGAAAAACTGTTTTTT. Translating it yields CASSSDTTNEKLFF.

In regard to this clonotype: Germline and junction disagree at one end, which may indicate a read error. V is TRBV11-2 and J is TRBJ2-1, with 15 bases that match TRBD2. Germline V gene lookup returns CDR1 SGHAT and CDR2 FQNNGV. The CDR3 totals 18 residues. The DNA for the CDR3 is TGTGCCGGCAGCTTAGATGGGACTAGCGGGAGGATCTACAATGAGCAGTCCTTC. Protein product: CAGSLDGTSGRIYNEQSF.

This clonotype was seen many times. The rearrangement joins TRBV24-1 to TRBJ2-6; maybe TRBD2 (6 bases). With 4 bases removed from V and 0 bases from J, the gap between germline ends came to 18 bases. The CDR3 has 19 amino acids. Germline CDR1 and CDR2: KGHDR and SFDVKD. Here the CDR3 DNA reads TGTGCCACCAGTGACTCCTCGGGGGACCCCAGCTCTGGGGCCAACGTCCTGACTTTC. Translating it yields CATSDSSGDPSSGANVLTF.

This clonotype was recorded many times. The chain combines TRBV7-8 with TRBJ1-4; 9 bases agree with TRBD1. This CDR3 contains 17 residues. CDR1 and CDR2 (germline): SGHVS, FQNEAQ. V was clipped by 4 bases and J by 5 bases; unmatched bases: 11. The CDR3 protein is CASSSVPGQGSNEKLFF. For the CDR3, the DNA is TGTGCCAGCAGCTCGGTCCCGGGACAGGGTTCGAATGAAAAACTGTTTTTT.

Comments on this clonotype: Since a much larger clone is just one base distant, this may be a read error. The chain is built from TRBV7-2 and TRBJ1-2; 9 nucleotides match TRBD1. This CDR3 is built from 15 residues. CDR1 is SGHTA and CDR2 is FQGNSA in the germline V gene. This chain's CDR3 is CASSGGQGRGYGFTF. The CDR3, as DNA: TGTGCCAGCAGCGGCGGACAGGGGCGGGGCTATGGCTTCACCTTC.